This T cell receptor beta chain stems from a study of molecular identifiers for immune sequencing clone quantification. Overall study results and limits: Barcode collisions between identical TCR molecules could shrink estimates of highly expanded clone sizes.

On this clonotype: Its antigen is unknown. One end of the junction does not line up with germline, which may come from a read error.

The CDR3 length is 16 residues. Germline V CDR1 and CDR2: DFQATT, SNEGSKA (reference sequence). TCRdb recomputed calls from the PCR reads with MiXCR, one row per CDR3 protein. This sample has approximately 630,000 distinct CDR3 sequences; about 25% occur once, and the top ten carry 0.6% to 0.9%. The sequencing sample was made of naive CD8+ T cells from blood, with Jurkat cell RNA spiked in. Subset described: FACS-sorted CD8+CD4-CCR7+CD45RA+ naive T cells. This TCR was sampled from a human donor in good health. Some libraries in this study had Jurkat cell RNA spiked in. This sequence joins TRBV20-1 and TRBJ2-3, with 13 bases identical to TRBD2. The CDR3: CSANRLAGGGTDTQYF. The DNA for the CDR3 is TGCAGCGCTAACAGACTAGCGGGAGGTGGTACAGATACGCAGTATTTT.